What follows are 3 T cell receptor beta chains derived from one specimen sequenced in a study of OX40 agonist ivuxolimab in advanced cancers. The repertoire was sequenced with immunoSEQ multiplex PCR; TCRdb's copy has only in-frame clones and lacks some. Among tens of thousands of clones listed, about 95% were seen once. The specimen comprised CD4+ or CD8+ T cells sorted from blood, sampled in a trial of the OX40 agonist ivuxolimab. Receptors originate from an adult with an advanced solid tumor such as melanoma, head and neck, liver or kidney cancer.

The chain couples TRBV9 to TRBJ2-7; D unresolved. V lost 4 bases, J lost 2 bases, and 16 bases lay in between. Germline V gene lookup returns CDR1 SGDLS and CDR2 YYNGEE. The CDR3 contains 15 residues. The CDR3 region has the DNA TGTGCCAGCAGCAAAGGAAACTTGGGTCCCTACGAGCAGTACTTC. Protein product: CASSKGNLGPYEQYF.

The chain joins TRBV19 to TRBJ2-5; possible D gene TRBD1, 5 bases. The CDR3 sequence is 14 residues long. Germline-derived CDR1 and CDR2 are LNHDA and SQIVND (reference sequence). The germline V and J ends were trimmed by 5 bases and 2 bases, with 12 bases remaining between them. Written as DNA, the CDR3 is TGTGCCAGTAGTGCGTCACAGGTTCAAGAGACCCAGTACTTC. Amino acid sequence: CASSASQVQETQYF.

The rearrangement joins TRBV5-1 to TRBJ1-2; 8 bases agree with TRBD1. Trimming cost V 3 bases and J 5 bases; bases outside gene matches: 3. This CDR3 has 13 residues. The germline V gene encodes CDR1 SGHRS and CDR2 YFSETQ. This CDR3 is CASSSGQDYGYTF. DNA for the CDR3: TGCGCCAGCAGCTCGGGACAGGATTATGGCTACACCTTC.